Listed below are T cell receptor beta chains from one sample, sequenced in a study of blood T cell repertoires in COVID-19. Some clones are missing from TCRdb's copy, which holds only in-frame ones; the method was immunoSEQ multiplex PCR. Of over 100,000 clones listed, about four fifths are singletons. Sequenced sample: peripheral blood. The receptors were gathered from an elderly woman with active or convalescent COVID-19. Both conserved end residues are trimmed from each CDR3. Fields, in order: J gene, V gene, CDR3 protein.

J: TRBJ1-1; V: TRBV7-2; CDR3: ASSSPNRAAAF
J: TRBJ1-5; V: TRBV7-2; CDR3: ASSLWGDQPQH
J: TRBJ2-7; V: TRBV7-9; CDR3: ASSIQGRLVEQY
J: TRBJ1-1; V: TRBV7-2; CDR3: ASSSVTGGSTEAF
J: TRBJ1-1; V: TRBV7-8; CDR3: ASSLVRWGGNTEAF
J: TRBJ1-2; V: TRBV29-1; CDR3: SVVKGAGGYT
J: TRBJ1-6; V: TRBV5-1; CDR3: ASSSTGSNSPLH
J: TRBJ1-6; V: TRBV28; CDR3: ASSLMDLTPLH
J: TRBJ1-2; V: TRBV18; CDR3: ASSPPFISLLPGQGNYGYT
J: TRBJ1-2; V: TRBV30; CDR3: AWSHGVEGYT
J: TRBJ1-1; V: TRBV9; CDR3: ASSVFQGLNTEAF
J: TRBJ2-5; V: TRBV11-1; CDR3: ASSRDNQETQY
J: TRBJ1-2; V: TRBV29-1; CDR3: SVVMDTSLGGYT
J: TRBJ2-7; V: TRBV20-1; CDR3: SAGADYEQY
J: TRBJ2-1; V: TRBV2; CDR3: ASSERLAGAGEQF
J: TRBJ1-4; V: TRBV18; CDR3: ASSPQLTGEKLF
J: TRBJ2-5; V: TRBV24-1; CDR3: ATSDTLAGETQY
J: TRBJ2-5; V: TRBV18; CDR3: ASSPGDPRGTQY
J: TRBJ1-2; V: TRBV28; CDR3: ASRGRAGSNYT
J: TRBJ2-5; V: TRBV24-1; CDR3: ATSDADYQETQY
J: TRBJ2-2; V: TRBV29-1; CDR3: SVEDLTANTGELF
J: TRBJ1-2; V: TRBV27; CDR3: ASSLEGTGDGYT